Following are 10 T cell receptor beta chains from one sample sequenced in a study of vaccination and CD4 T cells after COVID-19. Their cognate antigens are unknown. An Oncomine TCR Beta short-read assay was used to sequence the DNA from cultured CD4+ T cells. TCRdb recomputed calls from the PCR reads with MiXCR, one row per CDR3 protein. The sample lists about 20,000 distinct CDR3 sequences, nearly 60% occurring once. Treatment meaning: approximately nine-day PBMC culture with coronavirus spike peptide pools or control peptides (ViraFEST assay). Sequences were derived from CD4+ T cells from blood, cultured in vitro, sampled before SARS-CoV-2 vaccination. All receptors come from a human donor who had recovered from COVID-19.

To note about this clonotype: The CDR3 carries no conserved terminal phenylalanine or tryptophan, so it likely arises from a read error. The rearrangement joins TRBV7-2 to TRBJ2-2; 9 bases fit TRBD2. This CDR3 spans 15 amino acids. V lost 9 bases to trimming and J lost 4 bases; unmatched junction nucleotides: 9. Looked up from germline, CDR1 is SGHTA and CDR2 is FQGNSA. This CDR3 is CASRPAGGATGELFL. CDR3 in DNA: TGTGCCAGTAGGCCGGCGGGAGGGGCCACCGGGGAGCTGTTTCTT.

The chain has TRBV6-2 or TRBV6-3 and TRBJ2-5; D remains ambiguous. V was clipped by 4 bases and J by 3 bases, with 15 bases between them. Germline V gene sequence: CDR1 MNHEY, CDR2 SVGEGT. The CDR3 is 15 residues long. The CDR3 sequence is CASSWFAAHKETQYF. Here the CDR3 DNA reads TGTGCCAGCAGTTGGTTTGCGGCACATAAAGAGACCCAGTACTTC.

The rearrangement uses TRBV6-4 and TRBJ2-1; TRBD1 might be the D (6 bases). The CDR3 length is 15 residues. V was shortened by 10 bases and J by 0 bases, with 16 bases between the two germline ends. From germline, CDR1 is MRHNA and CDR2 SNTAGT. CDR3 protein: CATRDRPSSYNEQFF. Written as DNA, the CDR3 is TGTGCCACCCGAGACAGGCCCAGCTCCTACAATGAGCAGTTCTTC.

This sequence joins TRBV30 and TRBJ1-1; D is possibly TRBD1 (5 bases). The CDR3 totals 13 residues. Germline CDR1 GTSNPN, CDR2 SVGIG (reference sequence). Between the trimmed V and J ends, which lost 8 bases and 9 bases, there was a span of 22 bases. This CDR3 is CAACRTGSTKAFF. The CDR3 DNA reads as TGTGCCGCCTGCCGTACAGGCAGTACTAAAGCTTTCTTT.

This clonotype was seen a few times. The rearrangement joins TRBV6-1 to TRBJ1-2; 7 nucleotides align to TRBD1. Germline loops: CDR1 MNHNS, CDR2 SASEGT. The CDR3 has 13 amino acids. V lost 7 bases and J lost 6; bases outside the gene matches: 8. The CDR3 loop is CASTPTQGDGYTF. The CDR3 DNA sequence: TGTGCCAGCACCCCGACCCAGGGGGATGGCTACACCTTC.

CDR3 coding DNA: TGTGCCAGCGGAAGGACCACTGAAGCTTTCTTT. It specifies CASGRTTEAFF. This sequence joins TRBV6-1 and TRBJ1-1, with D unresolved. This CDR3 has 11 residues. Trimming left V 8 bases short and J 4 bases short, with 8 bases between. Germline V gene lookup returns CDR1 MNHNS and CDR2 SASEGT.

This clonotype was counted only a few times. The chain recombines TRBV20-1 with TRBJ2-5; TRBD2 agrees at 12 bases. Germline V gene data show CDR1 as DFQATT and CDR2 as SNEGSKA (reference sequence). This CDR3 region has 15 residues. V lost 6 bases to trimming and J lost 2 bases; unmatched junction nucleotides: 7. This CDR3 is CSAPGTSGQQETQYF. CDR3 coding DNA: TGCAGTGCCCCAGGGACTAGCGGGCAACAAGAGACCCAGTACTTC.

For this clonotype: Relative to the germline gene, one junction end is altered; a read error may explain this. The V and J genes are TRBV5-4 and TRBJ1-3; D is perhaps TRBD1 (5 bases). This CDR3 comprises 14 residues. Germline CDR1 reads SGHNT; CDR2 reads YYREEE (reference sequence). The CDR3 loop reads CASSARDSRNTIYF. For the CDR3, the DNA is TGTGCCAGCAGCGCTCGGGACTCTAGAAACACCATATATTTT.

This clonotype was picked up a small number of times. This rearrangement joins TRBV20-1 to TRBJ2-3; no clear D gene. CDR3 length equals 17 residues. Germline CDR1 is DFQATT and CDR2 is SNEGSKA (reference sequence). V lost 3 bases and J 0 bases, leaving 19 bases between the germline ends. The CDR3 sequence is CSARAPWSSESTDTQYF. DNA of the CDR3: TGCAGTGCTAGGGCCCCGTGGTCTTCCGAAAGCACAGATACGCAGTATTTT.

The CDR3 reads CASSAGTDQETQYF. In DNA form, the CDR3 reads TGTGCCAGCAGCGCGGGGACAGACCAAGAGACCCAGTACTTC. The chain combines TRBV5-4 with TRBJ2-5; D may be TRBD1 (7 bases). Deletions cut 4 bases from V and 0 bases from J, with 10 bases between. The CDR3 is made up of 14 amino acids. In germline, CDR1 is SGHNT, CDR2 YYREEE (reference sequence).